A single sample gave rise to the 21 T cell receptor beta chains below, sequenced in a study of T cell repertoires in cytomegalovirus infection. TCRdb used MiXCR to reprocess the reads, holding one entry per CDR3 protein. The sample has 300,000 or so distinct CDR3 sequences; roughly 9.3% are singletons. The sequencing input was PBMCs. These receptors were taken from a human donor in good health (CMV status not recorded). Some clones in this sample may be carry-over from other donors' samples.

The CDR3 DNA is TGTGCCAGCAGCTCCCGCCAGAGGGATCAGGAGCCCATATATTTT. It codes for CASSSRQRDQEPIYF. The V call is TRBV28, the J call TRBJ1-3, with D uncertain. In germline, CDR1 is MDHEN, CDR2 SYDVKM. The CDR3 consists of 15 residues. V lost 6 bases and J lost 11, with 23 bases in between.

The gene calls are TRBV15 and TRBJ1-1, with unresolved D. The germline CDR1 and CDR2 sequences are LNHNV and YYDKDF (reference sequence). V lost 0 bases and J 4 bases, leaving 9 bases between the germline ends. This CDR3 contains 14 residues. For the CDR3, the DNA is TGTGCCACCAGCAGAGATATGCAGATCACTGAAGCTTTCTTT. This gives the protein CATSRDMQITEAFF.

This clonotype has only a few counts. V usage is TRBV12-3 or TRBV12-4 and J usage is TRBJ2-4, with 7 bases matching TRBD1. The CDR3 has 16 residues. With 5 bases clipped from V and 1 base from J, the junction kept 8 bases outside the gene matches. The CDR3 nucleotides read TGTGCCAGCAGTCCAGACAGGGCGAGCGCCAAAAACATTCAGTACTTC. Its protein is CASSPDRASAKNIQYF.

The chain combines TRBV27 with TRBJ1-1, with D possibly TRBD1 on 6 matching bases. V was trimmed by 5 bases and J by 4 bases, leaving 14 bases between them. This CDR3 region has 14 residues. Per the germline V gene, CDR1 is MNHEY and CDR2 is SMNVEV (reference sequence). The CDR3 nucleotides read TGTGCCAGCAGTCGAACAGGGCTATCCACTGAAGCTTTCTTT. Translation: CASSRTGLSTEAFF.

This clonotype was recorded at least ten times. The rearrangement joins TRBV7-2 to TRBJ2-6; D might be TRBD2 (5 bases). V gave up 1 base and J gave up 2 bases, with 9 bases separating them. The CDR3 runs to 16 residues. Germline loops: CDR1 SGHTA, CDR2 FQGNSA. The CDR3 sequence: CASSLGPGTGANVLTF. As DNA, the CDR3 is TGTGCCAGCAGCTTAGGGCCGGGAACTGGGGCCAACGTCCTGACTTTC.

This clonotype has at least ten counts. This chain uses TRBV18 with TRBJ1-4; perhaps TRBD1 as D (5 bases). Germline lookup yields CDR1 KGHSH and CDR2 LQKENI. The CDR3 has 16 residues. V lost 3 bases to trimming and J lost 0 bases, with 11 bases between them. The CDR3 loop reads CASSPGGGATNEKLFF. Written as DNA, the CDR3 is TGTGCCAGCTCACCGGGCGGGGGAGCAACTAATGAAAAACTGTTTTTT.

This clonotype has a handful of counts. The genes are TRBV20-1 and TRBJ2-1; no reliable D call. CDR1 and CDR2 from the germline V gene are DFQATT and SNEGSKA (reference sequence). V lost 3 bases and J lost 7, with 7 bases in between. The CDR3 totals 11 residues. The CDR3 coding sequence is TGCAGTGCTAGTGACCCTAATGAGCAGTTCTTC. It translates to CSASDPNEQFF.

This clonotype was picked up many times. The CDR3: CSVEDIGRNTQYF. Here the CDR3 DNA reads TGCAGCGTTGAAGACATAGGCCGAAATACGCAGTATTTT. The gene calls are TRBV29-1 and TRBJ2-3; D call uncertain. The CDR3 has 13 amino acids. The V gene's germline CDR1 is SQVTM and CDR2 ANQGSEA. V lost 0 bases, J lost 7 bases, and 11 bases lay in between.

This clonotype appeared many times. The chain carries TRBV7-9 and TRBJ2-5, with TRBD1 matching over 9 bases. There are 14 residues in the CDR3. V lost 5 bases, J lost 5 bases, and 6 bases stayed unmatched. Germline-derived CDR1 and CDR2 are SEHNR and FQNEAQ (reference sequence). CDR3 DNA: TGTGCCAGCAGCCTGTACAGGGGGCAGGAGACCCAGTACTTC. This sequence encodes CASSLYRGQETQYF.

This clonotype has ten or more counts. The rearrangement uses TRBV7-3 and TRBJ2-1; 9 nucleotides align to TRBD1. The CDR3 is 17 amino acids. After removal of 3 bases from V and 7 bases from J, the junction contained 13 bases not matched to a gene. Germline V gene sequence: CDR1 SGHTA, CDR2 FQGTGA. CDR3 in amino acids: CASSLSSGQGAQNEQFF. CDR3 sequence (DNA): TGTGCCAGCAGCTTGTCGTCGGGACAGGGAGCGCAAAATGAGCAGTTCTTC.

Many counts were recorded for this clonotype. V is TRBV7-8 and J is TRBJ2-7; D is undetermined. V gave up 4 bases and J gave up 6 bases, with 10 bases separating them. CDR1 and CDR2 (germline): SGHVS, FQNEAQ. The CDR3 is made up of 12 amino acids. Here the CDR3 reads CASSSLMSEQYF. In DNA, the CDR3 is TGTGCCAGCAGCTCCTTAATGAGCGAGCAGTACTTC.

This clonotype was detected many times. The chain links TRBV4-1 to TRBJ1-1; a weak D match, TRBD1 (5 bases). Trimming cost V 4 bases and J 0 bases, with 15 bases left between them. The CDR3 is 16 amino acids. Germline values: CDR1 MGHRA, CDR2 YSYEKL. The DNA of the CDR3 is TGCGCCAGCAGCCCTTTGGGGCACATGATGAACACTGAAGCTTTCTTT. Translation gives CASSPLGHMMNTEAFF.

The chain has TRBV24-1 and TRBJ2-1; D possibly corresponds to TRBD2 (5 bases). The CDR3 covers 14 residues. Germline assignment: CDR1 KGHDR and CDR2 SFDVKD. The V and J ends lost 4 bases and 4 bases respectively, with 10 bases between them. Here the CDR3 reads CATSDPSGYNEQFF. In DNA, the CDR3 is TGTGCCACCAGTGACCCCAGCGGTTACAATGAGCAGTTCTTC.

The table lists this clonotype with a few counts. The CDR3 DNA sequence: TGTGCCAGCAGCTCCGGGACGGTGAACACCGGGGAGCTGTTTTTT. It specifies CASSSGTVNTGELFF. The chain recombines TRBV5-4 with TRBJ2-2, with D possibly called TRBD1 or TRBD2 (5 bases each). V was cut by 3 bases and J by 1 base, with 10 bases left in between. Per germline, CDR1 SGHNT and CDR2 YYREEE (reference sequence). This CDR3 comprises 15 residues.

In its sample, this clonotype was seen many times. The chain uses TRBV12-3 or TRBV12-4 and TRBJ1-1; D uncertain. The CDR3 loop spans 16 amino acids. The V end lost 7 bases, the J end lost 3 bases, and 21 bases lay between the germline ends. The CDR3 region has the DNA TGTGCCAGCACCGATTGGGGAGCAATCCTGGACACTGAAGCTTTCTTT. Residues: CASTDWGAILDTEAFF.

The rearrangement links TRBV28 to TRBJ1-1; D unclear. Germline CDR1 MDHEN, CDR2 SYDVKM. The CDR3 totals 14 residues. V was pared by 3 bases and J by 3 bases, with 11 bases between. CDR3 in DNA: TGTGCCAGCAGTTTTGACCAAGGGTACACTGAAGCTTTCTTT. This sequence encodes CASSFDQGYTEAFF.

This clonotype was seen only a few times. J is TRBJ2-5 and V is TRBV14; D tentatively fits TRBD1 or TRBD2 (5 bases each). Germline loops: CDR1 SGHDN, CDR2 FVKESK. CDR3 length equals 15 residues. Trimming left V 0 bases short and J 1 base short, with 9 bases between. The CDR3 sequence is CASSQDRGTQETQYF. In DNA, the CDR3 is TGTGCCAGCAGCCAAGACAGAGGGACCCAAGAGACCCAGTACTTC.

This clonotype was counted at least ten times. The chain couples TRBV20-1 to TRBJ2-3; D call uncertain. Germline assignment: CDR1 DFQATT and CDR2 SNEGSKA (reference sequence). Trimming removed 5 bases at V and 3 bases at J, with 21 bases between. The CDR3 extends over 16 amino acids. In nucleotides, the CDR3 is TGCAGTGCTCGAGGCGGCAGTACGAAAAAGACAGATACGCAGTATTTT. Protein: CSARGGSTKKTDTQYF.

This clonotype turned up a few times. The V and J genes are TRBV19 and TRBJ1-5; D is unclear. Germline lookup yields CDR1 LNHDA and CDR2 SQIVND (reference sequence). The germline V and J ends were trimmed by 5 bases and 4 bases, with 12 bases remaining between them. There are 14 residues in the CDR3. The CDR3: CASSYREKNQPQHF. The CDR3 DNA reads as TGTGCCAGTAGTTACCGGGAGAAAAATCAGCCCCAGCATTTT.

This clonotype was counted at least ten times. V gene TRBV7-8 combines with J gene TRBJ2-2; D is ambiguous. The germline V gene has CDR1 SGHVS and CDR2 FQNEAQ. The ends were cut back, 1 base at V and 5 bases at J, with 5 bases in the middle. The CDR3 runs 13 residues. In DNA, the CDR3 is TGTGCCAGCAGCTTAGGCGAGACCGGGGAGCTGTTTTTT. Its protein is CASSLGETGELFF.

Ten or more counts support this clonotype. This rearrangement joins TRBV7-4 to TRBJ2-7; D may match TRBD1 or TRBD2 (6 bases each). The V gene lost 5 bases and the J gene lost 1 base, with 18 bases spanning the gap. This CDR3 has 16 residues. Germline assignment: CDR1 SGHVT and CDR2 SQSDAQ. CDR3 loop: CASSPYPKGGSYEQYV. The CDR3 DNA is TGTGCCAGCAGCCCATACCCCAAGGGGGGATCCTACGAGCAGTACGTC.